This TCR beta chain was profiled in a study of cytotoxic CD8 clonotypes in ibrutinib-treated CLL. General study points: Clonality (at baseline) was higher than in age-matched healthy donors and tracked circulating CD8+ T-cell counts. The study sampled sustained-remission and progressing patients at different times.

Comment on this clone: Its target is unknown.

The method was immunoSEQ multiplex PCR; TCRdb's version includes in-frame clones alone and lacks a portion of them. The sample yields about 68,000 clones, about 63% seen once. The CDR3 has 13 residues. Germline CDR1 and CDR2: GTSNPN and SVGIG (reference sequence). V shed 2 bases and J shed 5 bases, with 12 bases lying between them. The gene calls are TRBV30 and TRBJ1-2, with D maybe TRBD1 (5 bases). The sequence derives from a human donor with chronic lymphocytic leukemia. The sample here was PBMCs, taken after 12 months of ibrutinib treatment. Here the CDR3 DNA reads TGTGCCTGGAGTAAACAGGAGCCTTATGGCTACACCTTC. Residues: CAWSKQEPYGYTF.